The sequence of this TCR beta chain was determined in a study of tumor-infiltrating lymphocytes in primary liver carcinoma. The V and J ends lost 5 bases and 3 bases respectively, with 18 bases between them. The CDR3 length is 15 residues. Germline V gene sequence: CDR1 SGHNT, CDR2 YYREEE (reference sequence). Investigators took RNA and DNA out together from about 21-30 mg of unsorted bulk tissue. A primer matching the constant region was used to make TCR beta cDNA from 450 to 500 ng of total RNA. Three rounds of nested multiplex PCR with slightly modified ARM-PCR produced TCR beta libraries. Amplification in the first two PCR rounds was performed using TRBV1-TRBV30 forward primers and a C-beta reverse primer for roughly 10 cycles each. TCRdb analysed the multiplex PCR reads with MiXCR anew, one entry per CDR3 protein. This sample has 60,000 or so distinct CDR3 sequences, with roughly 70% found just once.

Concerning this clonotype itself: Since the CDR3 does not end with the conserved phenylalanine or tryptophan, this likely comes from a read error.

This sequence joins TRBV5-4 and TRBJ2-7; no clear D gene. Sequenced: liver tumor tissue from sampling region 2. The subset: tumor region T2, inferior pole. The TCR sequence derives from a man aged 35-49 years with primary liver carcinoma and hepatitis B virus infection. The CDR3 coding sequence is TGTGCCAGCAGTCCCGACTCCTATGGCGGCTACGAGCAGTACCTC. Translation gives CASSPDSYGGYEQYL.